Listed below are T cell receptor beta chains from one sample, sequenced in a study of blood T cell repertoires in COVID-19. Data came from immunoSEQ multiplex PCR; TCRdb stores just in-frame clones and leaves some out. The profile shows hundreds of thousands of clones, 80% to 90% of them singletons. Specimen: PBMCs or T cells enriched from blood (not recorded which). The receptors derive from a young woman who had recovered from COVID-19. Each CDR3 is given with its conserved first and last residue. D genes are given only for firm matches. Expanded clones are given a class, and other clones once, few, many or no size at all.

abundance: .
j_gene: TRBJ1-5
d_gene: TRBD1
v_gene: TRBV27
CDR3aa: CASRSGTANNQPQHF
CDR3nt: TGTGCCAGCAGATCCGGGACAGCGAACAATCAGCCCCAGCATTTT

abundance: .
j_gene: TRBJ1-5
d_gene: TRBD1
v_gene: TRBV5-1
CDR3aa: CASSLAGGDQPQHF
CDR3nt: TGCGCCAGCAGCTTGGCAGGGGGCGATCAGCCCCAGCATTTT

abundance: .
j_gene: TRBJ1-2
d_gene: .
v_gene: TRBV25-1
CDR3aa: CASSPNGGIGYTF
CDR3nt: TGTGCCAGCAGTCCAAACGGGGGGATAGGCTACACCTTC

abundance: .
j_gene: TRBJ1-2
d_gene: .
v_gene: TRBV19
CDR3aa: CASSMGGARNGYTF
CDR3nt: TGTGCCAGTAGTATGGGGGGGGCGAGGAATGGCTACACCTTC

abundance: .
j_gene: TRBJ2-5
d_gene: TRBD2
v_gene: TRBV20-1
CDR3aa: CSASPPGGGMKTQYF
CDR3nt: TGCAGTGCTAGTCCCCCAGGCGGGGGGATGAAGACCCAGTACTTC

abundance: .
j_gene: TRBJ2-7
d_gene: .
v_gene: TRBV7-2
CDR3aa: CASSLRQAYYEQYF
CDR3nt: TGTGCCAGCAGCTTAAGACAGGCCTACTACGAGCAGTACTTC

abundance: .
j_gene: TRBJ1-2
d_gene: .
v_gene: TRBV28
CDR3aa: CASSFPGAYGYTF
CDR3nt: TGTGCCAGCAGTTTCCCCGGAGCCTATGGCTACACCTTC

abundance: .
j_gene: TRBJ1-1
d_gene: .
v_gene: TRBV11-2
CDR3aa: CASSLEVMNTEAFF
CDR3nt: TGTGCCAGCAGCTTGGAGGTTATGAACACTGAAGCTTTCTTT

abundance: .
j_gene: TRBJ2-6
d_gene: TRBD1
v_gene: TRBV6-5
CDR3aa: CASSYWTGQGANVLTF
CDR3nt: TGTGCCAGCAGTTACTGGACAGGGCAAGGGGCCAACGTCCTGACTTTC

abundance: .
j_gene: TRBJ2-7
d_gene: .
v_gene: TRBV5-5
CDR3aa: CASSLQYEQYF
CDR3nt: TGTGCCAGCAGCCTCCAGTACGAGCAGTACTTC

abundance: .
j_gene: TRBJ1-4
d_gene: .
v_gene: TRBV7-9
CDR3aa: CASSLWTDVEKLFF
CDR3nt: TGTGCCAGCAGCTTATGGACAGACGTCGAAAAACTGTTTTTT

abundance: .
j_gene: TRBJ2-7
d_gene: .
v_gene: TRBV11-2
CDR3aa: CASSVAPGTSYEQYF
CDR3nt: TGTGCCAGCAGCGTCGCCCCCGGGACTTCCTACGAGCAGTACTTC

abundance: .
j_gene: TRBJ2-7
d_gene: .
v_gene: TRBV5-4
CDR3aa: CASSPMWVETGRYYEQYF
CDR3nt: TGTGCCAGCAGCCCCATGTGGGTGGAGACAGGTCGGTACTACGAGCAGTACTTC

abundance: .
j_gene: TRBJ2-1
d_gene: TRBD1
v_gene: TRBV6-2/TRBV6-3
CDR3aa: CASSYRGGWQFF
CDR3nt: TGTGCCAGCAGTTATCGAGGGGGCTGGCAGTTCTTC

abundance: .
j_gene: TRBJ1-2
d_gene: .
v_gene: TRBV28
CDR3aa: CASSLEGNYGYTF
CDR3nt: TGTGCCAGCAGTTTAGAGGGAAACTATGGCTACACCTTC

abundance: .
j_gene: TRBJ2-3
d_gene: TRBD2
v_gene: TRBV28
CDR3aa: CASSKLAGIDTQYF
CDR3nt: TGTGCCAGCAGTAAACTAGCGGGGATCGATACGCAGTATTTT

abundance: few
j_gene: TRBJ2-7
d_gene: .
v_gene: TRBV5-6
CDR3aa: CASSQLAYADYEQYF
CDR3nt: TGTGCCAGCAGTCAACTAGCTTATGCCGACTACGAGCAGTACTTC

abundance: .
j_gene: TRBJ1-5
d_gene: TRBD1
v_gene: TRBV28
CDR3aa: CASTHRAGGDQPQHF
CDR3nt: TGTGCCAGCACCCACCGGGCAGGGGGCGATCAGCCCCAGCATTTT

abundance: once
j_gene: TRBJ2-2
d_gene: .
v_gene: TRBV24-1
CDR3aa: CATSANRGTALTGELFF
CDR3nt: TGTGCCACCAGTGCTAACCGGGGGACAGCCCTTACCGGGGAGCTGTTTTTT

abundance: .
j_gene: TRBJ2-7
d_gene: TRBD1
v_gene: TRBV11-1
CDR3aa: CASSSNDRAYEQYF
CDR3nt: TGTGCCAGCAGCTCCAACGACAGGGCCTACGAGCAGTACTTC

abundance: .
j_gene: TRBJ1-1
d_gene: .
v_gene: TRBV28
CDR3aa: CASGWGGTEAFF
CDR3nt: TGTGCCAGCGGTTGGGGGGGGACTGAAGCTTTCTTT

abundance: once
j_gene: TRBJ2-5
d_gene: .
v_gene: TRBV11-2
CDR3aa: CASSLDISQETQYF
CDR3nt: TGTGCCAGCAGCTTAGATATCAGTCAAGAGACCCAGTACTTC

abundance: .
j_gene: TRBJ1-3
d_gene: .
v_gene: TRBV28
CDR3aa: CASSGGSGGNTIYF
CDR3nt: TGTGCCAGCAGCGGGGGATCGGGAGGAAACACCATATATTTT

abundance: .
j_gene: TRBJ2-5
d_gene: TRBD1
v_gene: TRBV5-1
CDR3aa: CASTPQGVTKTQYF
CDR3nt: TGCGCCAGCACCCCCCAGGGGGTCACCAAGACCCAGTACTTC

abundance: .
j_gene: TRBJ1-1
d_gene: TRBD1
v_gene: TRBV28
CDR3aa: CASTAGTGMNTEAFF
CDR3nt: TGTGCCAGCACGGCCGGGACAGGGATGAACACTGAAGCTTTCTTT

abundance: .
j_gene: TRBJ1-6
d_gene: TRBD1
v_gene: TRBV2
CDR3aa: CASSPRQGSPLHF
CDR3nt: TGTGCCAGCAGTCCGCGACAGGGCTCACCCCTCCACTTT

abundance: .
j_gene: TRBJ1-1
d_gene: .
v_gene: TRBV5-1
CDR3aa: CASSFRFFRGGDTEAFF
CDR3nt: TGCGCCAGCAGCTTCAGATTCTTTCGGGGCGGGGATACTGAAGCTTTCTTT

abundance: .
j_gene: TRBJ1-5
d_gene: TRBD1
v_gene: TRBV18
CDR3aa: CASSPGQGQPQHF
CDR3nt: TGTGCCAGCTCACCGGGACAGGGTCAGCCCCAGCATTTT

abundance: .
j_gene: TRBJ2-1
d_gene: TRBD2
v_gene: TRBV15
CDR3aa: CATSRDGGGRDEQFF
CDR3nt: TGTGCCACCAGCAGAGATGGCGGGGGTAGGGATGAGCAGTTCTTC

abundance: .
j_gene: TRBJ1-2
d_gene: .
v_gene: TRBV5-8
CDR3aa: CASNPAAEYGYTF
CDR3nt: TGTGCCAGCAACCCCGCAGCGGAATATGGCTACACCTTC

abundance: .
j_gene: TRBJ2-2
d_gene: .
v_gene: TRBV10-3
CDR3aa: CAISDRGRTGELFF
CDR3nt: TGTGCCATCAGTGACAGGGGAAGGACCGGGGAGCTGTTTTTT

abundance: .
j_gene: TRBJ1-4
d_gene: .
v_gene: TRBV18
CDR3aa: CASSENEKLFF
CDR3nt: TGTGCCAGCTCAGAGAATGAAAAACTGTTTTTT

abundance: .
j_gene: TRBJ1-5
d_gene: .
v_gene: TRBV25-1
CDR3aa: CASSDQGLPNQPQHF
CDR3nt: TGTGCCAGCAGTGATCAGGGGCTCCCAAATCAGCCCCAGCATTTT

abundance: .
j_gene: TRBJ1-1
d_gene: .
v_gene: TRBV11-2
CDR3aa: CASRGIDRSEAFF
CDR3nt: TGTGCCAGCAGGGGGATTGACAGGAGTGAAGCTTTCTTT

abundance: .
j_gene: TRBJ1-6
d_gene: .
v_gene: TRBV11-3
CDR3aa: CASSLTGYGSPLHF
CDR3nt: TGTGCCAGCAGCTTAACCGGGTATGGTTCACCCCTCCACTTT

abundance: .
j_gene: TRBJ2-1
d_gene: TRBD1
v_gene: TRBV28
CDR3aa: CASSLDRVDRDEQFF
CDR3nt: TGTGCCAGCAGCCTGGACAGGGTGGATAGGGATGAGCAGTTCTTC

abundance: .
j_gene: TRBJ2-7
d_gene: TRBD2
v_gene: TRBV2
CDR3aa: CASSPWGGGNYEQYF
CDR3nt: TGTGCCAGCAGCCCATGGGGGGGTGGTAACTACGAGCAGTACTTC

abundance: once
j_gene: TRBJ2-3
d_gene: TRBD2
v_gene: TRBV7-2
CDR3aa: CASSLFTSGTDTQYF
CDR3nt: TGTGCCAGCAGCTTGTTCACTAGCGGTACAGATACGCAGTATTTT

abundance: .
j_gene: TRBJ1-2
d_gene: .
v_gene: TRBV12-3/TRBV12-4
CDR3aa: CASSTRLRYGYTF
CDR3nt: TGTGCCAGCAGTACCAGGCTCCGCTATGGCTACACCTTC

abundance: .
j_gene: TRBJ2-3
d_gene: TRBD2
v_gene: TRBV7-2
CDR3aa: CASSFRTSPDTQYF
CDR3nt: TGTGCCAGCAGCTTTAGGACTAGCCCAGATACGCAGTATTTT

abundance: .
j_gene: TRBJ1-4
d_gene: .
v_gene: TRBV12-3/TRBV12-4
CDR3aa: CASSPGSVEKLFF
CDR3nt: TGTGCCAGCAGCCCAGGGTCCGTCGAAAAACTGTTTTTT

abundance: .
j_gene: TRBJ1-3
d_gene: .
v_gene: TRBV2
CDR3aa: CASRQGPSSGNTIYF
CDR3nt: TGTGCCAGCAGACAGGGTCCCAGCTCTGGAAACACCATATATTTT

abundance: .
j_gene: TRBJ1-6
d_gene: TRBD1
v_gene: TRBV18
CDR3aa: CASSPGTGLLGPLHF
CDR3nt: TGTGCCAGCTCACCAGGGACAGGCCTATTGGGACCCCTCCACTTT

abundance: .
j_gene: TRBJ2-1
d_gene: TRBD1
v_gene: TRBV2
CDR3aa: CASSEQGARYNEQFF
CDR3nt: TGTGCCAGCAGTGAACAGGGGGCCCGGTACAATGAGCAGTTCTTC